This TCR beta chain was identified in a study of Graves' ophthalmopathy and Graves' hyperthyroidism. Study-wide background: Peripheral blood samples were taken at initial diagnosis, before any treatment.

This clonotype was found a few times. The sequenced template was RNA, covering the TCR beta CDR3 region. First-round RT-PCR relied on HTBI primers, and a second-round multiplex PCR came next. TCRdb passed the multiplex PCR reads through MiXCR, listing each CDR3 protein once. This sample has about 480,000 distinct CDR3 sequences, with 13% to 15% found just once. CDR3 length: 16 amino acids. The ends were cut back, 0 bases at V and 2 bases at J, with 11 bases in the middle. Germline assignment: CDR1 MNHEY and CDR2 SMNVEV (reference sequence). Where ophthalmopathy was present, donors had moderate-to-severe activity, CAS ≥3, NOSPECS ≥4 and duration under 3 months. The authors diagnosed from clinical symptoms, serum thyroxine, TRAb, thyroid ultrasound and orbital computed tomography.

Sequenced sample: blood. This TCR derives from a woman aged 30 to 39 with Graves' ophthalmopathy. This chain joins TRBV27 and TRBJ1-5, with no clear D. This CDR3 reads CASSLSAGLGNQPQHF. The DNA for the CDR3 is TGTGCCAGCAGTTTATCGGCCGGGCTAGGCAATCAGCCCCAGCATTTT.